This T cell receptor (beta chain) was found in a study of TET2 disruption in CD19-targeted CAR T cells (dated by TCRdb to about 2018). About the investigation overall: The number of samples was determined by the original clinical trial design and by which samples were available, and no additional inclusion criteria were applied.

CDR1 is given as SQVTM and CDR2 as ANQGSEA, both from the germline V gene. V and J are truncated by 6 bases and 4 bases respectively, leaving an intervening sequence of 14 bases. The CDR3, from cysteine to phenylalanine, totals 13 residues. The DNA has 30 bases, all within the CDR3, and is read from base 1. Details on this clone: Its antigen is unknown. The read terminates 3 residues ahead of where the CDR3 ends, so the germline J gene completes it.

Per the publication, the treatment or condition label means: autologous CTL019 cells: CD19 CAR with 4-1BB and CD3 zeta domains. TCR zeta and 4-1BB costimulatory signaling domains were incorporated into the CD19 CAR. T cells for CTL019 manufacturing were collected from peripheral blood by leukapheresis. The DNeasy Blood and Tissue Kit was used to extract genomic DNA from pre-infusion T cells, peripheral blood, or sorted post-infusion T cells. The investigation overall reported the following: The conclusions drawn about the patient's CAR T cells were based on extensive analysis of just one subject.

TCR beta chain deep sequencing was performed with the immunoSEQ assay. The published analysis was carried out like this. Only productive TCR beta rearrangements were used to compute clonotype frequencies. The clones in this table, taken by TCRdb from immuneACCESS, are in-frame only. Not every clone is retained; where verified, under half of the shortfall comes from an unresolved V gene, and the cause of the rest is unknown. From that table come the V and J calls and clone size; the DNA was used to work out D and trimming. The sample's table lists a count of about 25,000 clones. The ten largest clonotypes hold 1.5% to 2% of the sample.

The TCR sequence derives from a man between 65 and 79 years old with chronic lymphocytic leukemia. This material consisted of CD8- CAR+ T cells sorted from cultured blood T cells, taken for CD19 CAR T cell therapy. The sample's cell subset or site label, in plain terms: CD8-negative CAR-positive T cells from the infusion product. The rearrangement joined TRBV29-1 to TRBJ2-3; possibly the D gene is TRBD2, per 6 matching bases. The CDR3 corresponds to CSVDGSRADTQYF. CDR3 DNA, as far as it was read: TGCAGCGTGGACGGGAGCAGGGCAGATACG.